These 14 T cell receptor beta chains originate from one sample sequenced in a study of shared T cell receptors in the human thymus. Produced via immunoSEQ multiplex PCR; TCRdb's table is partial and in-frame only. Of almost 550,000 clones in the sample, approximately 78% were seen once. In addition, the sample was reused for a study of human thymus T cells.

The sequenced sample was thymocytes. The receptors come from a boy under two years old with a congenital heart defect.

In nucleotides, the CDR3 is TGTGCCAGCAGCCAACCAATCGAAGGAGAGACTAACTATGGCTACACCTTC. This gives the protein CASSQPIEGETNYGYTF. The chain uses TRBV2 and TRBJ1-2; D is undetermined. Germline CDR1 reads SNHLY; CDR2 reads FYNNEI. The CDR3 covers 17 residues. V lost 6 bases and J 0 bases, leaving 20 bases between the germline ends.

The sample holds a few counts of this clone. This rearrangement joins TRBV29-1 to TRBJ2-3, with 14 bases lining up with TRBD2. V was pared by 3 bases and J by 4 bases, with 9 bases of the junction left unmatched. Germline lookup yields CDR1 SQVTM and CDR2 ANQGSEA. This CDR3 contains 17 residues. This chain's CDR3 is CSVEDAGTSGRPDTQYF. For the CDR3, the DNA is TGCAGCGTTGAGGACGCCGGGACTAGCGGGAGACCAGATACGCAGTATTTT.

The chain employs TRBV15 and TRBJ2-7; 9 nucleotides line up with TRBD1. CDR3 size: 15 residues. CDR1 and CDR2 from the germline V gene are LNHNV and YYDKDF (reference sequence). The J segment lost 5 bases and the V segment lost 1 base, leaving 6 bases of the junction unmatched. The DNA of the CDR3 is TGTGCCACCAGCAGAGCTCAGACAGGGGGTCACGAGCAGTACTTC. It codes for CATSRAQTGGHEQYF.

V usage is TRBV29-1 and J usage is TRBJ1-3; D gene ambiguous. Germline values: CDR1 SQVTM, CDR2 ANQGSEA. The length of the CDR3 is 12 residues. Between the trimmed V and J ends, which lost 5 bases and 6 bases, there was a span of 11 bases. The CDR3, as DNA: TGCAGCGTTACCACAGTCGCAAACACCATATATTTT. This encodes CSVTTVANTIYF.

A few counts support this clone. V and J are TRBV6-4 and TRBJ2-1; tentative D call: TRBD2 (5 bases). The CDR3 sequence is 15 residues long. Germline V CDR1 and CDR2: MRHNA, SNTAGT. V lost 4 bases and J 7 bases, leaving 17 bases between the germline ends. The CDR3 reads CASSGVSGPGNEQFF. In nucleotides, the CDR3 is TGTGCCAGCAGTGGCGTGAGCGGCCCGGGGAATGAGCAGTTCTTC.

CDR3 sequence: CASILTDRDPHYGYTF. The DNA of the CDR3 is TGTGCCAGCATCCTTACCGACAGGGACCCTCACTATGGCTACACCTTC. The chain couples TRBV7-3 to TRBJ1-2, with 7 bases fitting TRBD1. The CDR3 has 16 residues. J gave up 3 bases and V 7 bases, and 14 bases lay outside the gene matches. Germline loops: CDR1 SGHTA, CDR2 FQGTGA.

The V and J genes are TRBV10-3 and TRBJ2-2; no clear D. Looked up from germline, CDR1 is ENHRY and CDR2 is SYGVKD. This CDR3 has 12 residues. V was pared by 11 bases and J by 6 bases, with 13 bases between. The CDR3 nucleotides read TGTGCCTCTCGAGAGGTGGCCGGGGAGCTGTTTTTT. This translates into CASREVAGELFF.

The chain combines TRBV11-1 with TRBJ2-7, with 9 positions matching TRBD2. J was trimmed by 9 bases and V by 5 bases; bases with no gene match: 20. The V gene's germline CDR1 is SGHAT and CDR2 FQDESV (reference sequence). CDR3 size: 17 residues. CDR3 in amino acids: CASSRIGTPGLAAGQYF. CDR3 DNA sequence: TGTGCCAGCAGCCGTATAGGTACTCCGGGACTAGCTGCCGGGCAGTACTTC.

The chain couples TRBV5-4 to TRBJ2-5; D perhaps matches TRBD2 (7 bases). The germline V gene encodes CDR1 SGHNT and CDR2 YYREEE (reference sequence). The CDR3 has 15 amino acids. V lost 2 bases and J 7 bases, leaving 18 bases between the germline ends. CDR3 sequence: CASSLGLAGAPTQYF. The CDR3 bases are TGTGCCAGCAGCTTAGGCCTGGCGGGGGCCCCGACCCAGTACTTC.

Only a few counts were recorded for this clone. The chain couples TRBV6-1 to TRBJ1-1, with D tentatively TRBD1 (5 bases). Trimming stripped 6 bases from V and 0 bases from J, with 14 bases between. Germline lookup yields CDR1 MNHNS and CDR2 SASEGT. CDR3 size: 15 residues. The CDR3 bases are TGTGCCAGCAGAGTTCGGGAGGGGCTGAACACTGAAGCTTTCTTT. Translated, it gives CASRVREGLNTEAFF.

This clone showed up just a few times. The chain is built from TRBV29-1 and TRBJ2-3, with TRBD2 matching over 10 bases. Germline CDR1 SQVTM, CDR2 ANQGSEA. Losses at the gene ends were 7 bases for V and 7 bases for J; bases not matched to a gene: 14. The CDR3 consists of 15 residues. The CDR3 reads CSAGGSSGSLYTQYF. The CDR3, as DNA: TGCAGCGCAGGGGGCTCTAGCGGGAGCCTTTATACGCAGTATTTT.

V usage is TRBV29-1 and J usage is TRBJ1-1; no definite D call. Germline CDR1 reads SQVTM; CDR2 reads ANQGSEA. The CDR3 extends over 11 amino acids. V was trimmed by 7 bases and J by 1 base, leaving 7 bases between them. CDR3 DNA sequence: TGCAGCGCCTCGAGGAACACTGAAGCTTTCTTT. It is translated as CSASRNTEAFF.

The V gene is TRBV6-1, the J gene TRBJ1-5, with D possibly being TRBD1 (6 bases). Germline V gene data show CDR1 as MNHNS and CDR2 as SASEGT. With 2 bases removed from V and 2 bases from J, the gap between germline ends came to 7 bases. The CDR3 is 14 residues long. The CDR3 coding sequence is TGTGCCAGCAGTGAATCAGGGGGCAATCAGCCCCAGCATTTT. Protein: CASSESGGNQPQHF.

The CDR3 loop is CASSLLTRVYGYTF. In nucleotides, the CDR3 is TGTGCCAGCAGCTTGCTTACCAGGGTCTATGGCTACACCTTC. The chain combines TRBV5-6 with TRBJ1-2; tentative D call: TRBD1 (5 bases). Germline CDR1 is SGHDT and CDR2 is YYEEEE. The CDR3 is made up of 14 amino acids. The V end lost 1 base, the J end lost 4 bases, and 11 bases lay between the germline ends. The full variable domain, completed using reference TRBV5-6 and TRBJ1-2, is DAGVTQSPTHLIKTRGQQVTLRCSPKSGHDTVSWYQQALGQGPQFIFQYYEEEERQRGNFPDRFSGHQFPNYSSELNVNALLLGDSALYLCASSLLTRVYGYTFGSGTRLTVV.